The entry below describes one T cell receptor (beta chain). Its antigen is not identified. The V gene lost 2 bases and the J gene lost 8 bases, with 12 bases spanning the gap. Germline V gene data show CDR1 as KGHSH and CDR2 as LQKENI. CDR3 length: 13 residues. TCRdb ran MiXCR on the reads and lists one entry per CDR3 protein. The repertoire consists of 700,000 to 950,000 distinct CDR3 sequences, with roughly 33% occurring once and the leading ten covering around 12%. These data come from a study of T cell repertoires in cytomegalovirus infection. Study in general: Shared public TCR beta signatures pointed to both CMV infection and a matching HLA type.

Study-wide findings and caveats: The cumulative frequency of public TCR beta families distinguished individuals who carried CMV together with the relevant HLA. The study found HLA-C-restricted CMV-specific TCR beta clonotypes dominating the ex vivo response.

This sequence joins TRBV18 and TRBJ1-2; D might be TRBD1 (5 bases). The starting material was cultured CD8+ T cells from PBMCs, obtained from culture after CMV antigen stimulation. The clonotype originates from a human donor in good health (CMV status not recorded). Some clones in this sample may be carry-over from other donors' samples. The CDR3 nucleotides are TGTGCCAGCTCACCAACGAGAGGGGAAGGCTACACCTTC. Its protein is CASSPTRGEGYTF.